A selection of T cell receptor beta chains follows, all from one sample in a study of shared clonotypes between healthy human individuals. This table comes from immunoSEQ multiplex PCR, and its TCRdb copy is limited to in-frame clones, with some not included. The table includes roughly 1.5 million clones, around 98% detected once. The sample consisted of naive CD4+ T cells sorted from blood. These receptors all stem from a young man in good health. Each CDR3 is given with its conserved first and last residue. A D gene is named only where the DNA matches it firmly. Clone size is shown for a subset of rows, as once, few, many or a class of expanded clone.

>TRBD1|TRBV4-2|-|TRBJ2-1
CASSPRGLGNEQFF
TGTGCCAGCAGCCCCAGGGGGCTGGGCAATGAGCAGTTCTTC
>-|TRBV29-1|-|TRBJ2-3
CSIIGKLADTQYF
TGCAGCATTATTGGGAAACTAGCAGATACGCAGTATTTT
>TRBD1|TRBV18|-|TRBJ2-6
CASSPSRQGAAGANVLTF
TGTGCCAGCTCACCATCCCGACAGGGGGCGGCTGGGGCCAACGTCCTGACTTTC
>-|TRBV7-8|-|TRBJ2-2
CASSRNGELFF
TGTGCCAGCAGCCGTAATGGGGAGCTGTTTTTT
>TRBD1|TRBV10-3|-|TRBJ1-5
CAISESGQGLNQPQHF
TGTGCCATCAGTGAGTCGGGACAGGGTCTAAATCAGCCCCAGCATTTT
>-|TRBV25-1|-|TRBJ2-3
CASRDYTDTQYF
TGTGCCAGCAGAGACTACACAGATACGCAGTATTTT
>-|TRBV4-1|-|TRBJ1-2
CASSQAPRGQGNGYTF
TGCGCCAGCAGCCAAGCCCCCAGGGGCCAGGGGAATGGCTACACCTTC
>TRBD1|TRBV6-4|once|TRBJ2-1
CASSGTGRSEQFF
TGTGCCAGCAGTGGGACAGGGCGTAGTGAGCAGTTCTTC
>-|TRBV4-1|-|TRBJ1-2
CASSQGYGYTF
TGCGCCAGCAGCCAGGGCTATGGCTACACCTTC
>-|TRBV28|-|TRBJ2-2
CASSFLGGANTGELFF
TGTGCCAGCAGTTTTCTTGGCGGAGCGAACACCGGGGAGCTGTTTTTT
>-|TRBV28|-|TRBJ2-2
CASRYTPGAGELFF
TGTGCCAGCAGATACACCCCAGGGGCCGGGGAGCTGTTTTTT
>TRBD1|TRBV28|-|TRBJ2-3
CASNIQGAADTQYF
TGTGCCAGCAATATACAGGGGGCCGCAGATACGCAGTATTTT
>-|TRBV10-2|-|TRBJ2-7
CASILEGRNEQYF
TGCGCCAGCATTCTGGAGGGCCGCAACGAGCAGTACTTC
>TRBD1|TRBV5-6|-|TRBJ1-4
CASSSSKRGPNEKLFF
TGTGCCAGCAGCTCCAGCAAGAGGGGGCCTAATGAAAAACTGTTTTTT
>-|TRBV5-6|-|TRBJ1-2
CASSGTDLRRGYTF
TGTGCCAGCAGTGGGACGGACCTAAGGCGCGGCTACACCTTC
>TRBD1|TRBV5-4|-|TRBJ1-3
CASSFGGQGSTLGGNTIYF
TGTGCCAGCAGCTTCGGGGGACAGGGGTCTACGCTCGGGGGAAACACCATATATTTT
>-|TRBV25-1|-|TRBJ2-6
CASSGIQIGANVLTF
TGTGCCAGCAGTGGAATCCAAATCGGGGCCAACGTCCTGACTTTC
>-|TRBV6-5|-|TRBJ2-5
CASGRTWGAPETQYF
TGTGCCAGTGGGAGGACGTGGGGGGCCCCTGAGACCCAGTACTTC
>TRBD1|TRBV6-1|-|TRBJ1-5
CASSRGQGINQPQHF
TGTGCCAGCAGTCGGGGACAGGGCATTAATCAGCCCCAGCATTTT
>-|TRBV10-1|-|TRBJ1-2
CASSSGASWGYTF
TGCGCCAGCAGTTCAGGGGCCTCGTGGGGCTACACCTTC
>-|TRBV5-6|-|TRBJ2-1
CASSLWIIGGYNEQFF
TGTGCCAGCAGCTTGTGGATTATCGGGGGCTACAATGAGCAGTTCTTC
>TRBD2|TRBV27|-|TRBJ2-4
CASSVSGLAGVNIQYF
TGTGCCAGCAGTGTATCCGGACTAGCGGGAGTAAACATTCAGTACTTC
>TRBD1|TRBV2|-|TRBJ1-5
CASNIDRGLSNQPQHF
TGTGCCAGCAATATTGACAGGGGGCTCAGCAATCAGCCCCAGCATTTT
>-|TRBV7-2|once|TRBJ1-4
CASSFDHKKGSNEKLFF
TGTGCCAGCAGCTTCGACCACAAGAAGGGCTCTAATGAAAAACTGTTTTTT
>-|TRBV28|-|TRBJ2-1
CATSGNEQFF
TGTGCTACCTCAGGGAATGAGCAGTTCTTC
>TRBD2|TRBV27|-|TRBJ2-1
CASSWGARTSGRSVYNEQFF
TGTGCCAGCAGTTGGGGGGCCAGGACTAGCGGGAGGTCGGTTTACAATGAGCAGTTCTTC
>TRBD2|TRBV15|once|TRBJ2-2
CATSRFSGSNTGELFF
TGTGCCACCAGCAGATTTAGCGGGAGCAACACCGGGGAGCTGTTTTTT
>-|TRBV18|-|TRBJ1-1
CASSPRKGTEAFF
TGTGCCAGCTCACCAAGGAAGGGCACTGAAGCTTTCTTT
>-|TRBV7-9|-|TRBJ2-3
CASSLAQDGDTQYF
TGTGCCAGCAGCTTAGCACAGGACGGGGATACGCAGTATTTT
>-|TRBV11-2|-|TRBJ2-7
CASSSIQGGVEQYF
TGTGCCAGCAGCTCGATCCAGGGGGGAGTCGAGCAGTACTTC
>TRBD2|TRBV5-1|-|TRBJ2-7
CASSSGLAGAGEQYF
TGCGCCAGCAGCTCGGGACTAGCGGGAGCGGGAGAGCAGTACTTC
>-|TRBV7-8|-|TRBJ2-1
CASNAWGAYNEQFF
TGTGCCAGCAATGCCTGGGGGGCTTACAATGAGCAGTTCTTC
>-|TRBV29-1|-|TRBJ1-4
CSVAGGSEKLFF
TGCAGCGTTGCCGGCGGATCGGAAAAACTGTTTTTT
>TRBD2|TRBV10-3|-|TRBJ2-7
CATSRGETPLEQYF
TGTGCCACCAGCCGGGGGGAGACTCCCCTCGAGCAGTACTTC
>-|TRBV6-5|-|TRBJ1-1
CASTNDWTEAFF
TGTGCCAGCACCAATGATTGGACTGAAGCTTTCTTT
>-|TRBV23-1|once|TRBJ2-6
CASTQSSKGQGNVLTF
TGCGCCAGCACTCAATCGAGCAAGGGTCAGGGTAACGTCCTGACTTTC
>TRBD2|TRBV5-5|-|TRBJ2-3
CASSLERGGTDTQYF
TGTGCCAGCAGCTTGGAGCGGGGGGGCACAGATACGCAGTATTTT
>-|TRBV5-1|-|TRBJ2-1
CASSLNGVDEQFF
TGCGCCAGCAGCTTGAACGGGGTGGACGAGCAGTTCTTC
>TRBD2|TRBV7-6|once|TRBJ2-2
CASSLRLAGGGTGELFF
TGTGCCAGCAGCCTACGACTAGCGGGAGGAGGCACCGGGGAGCTGTTTTTT
>-|TRBV5-4|-|TRBJ2-7
CASSLAPSDEQYF
TGTGCCAGCAGCTTGGCACCTTCTGACGAGCAGTACTTC
>-|TRBV6-1|-|TRBJ2-2
CASVVSGTTGELFF
TGTGCCAGCGTGGTTTCAGGGACCACCGGGGAGCTGTTTTTT
>-|TRBV4-2|-|TRBJ1-1
CASSQETQVTEAFF
TGTGCCAGCAGCCAAGAGACTCAGGTAACTGAAGCTTTCTTT
>TRBD1|TRBV2|-|TRBJ2-7
CASSEAGGQGYEQYF
TGTGCCAGCAGTGAAGCCGGAGGACAGGGTTACGAGCAGTACTTC
>-|TRBV11-2|-|TRBJ2-7
CASSLGLGKAYEQYF
TGTGCCAGCAGCTTAGGGCTGGGAAAGGCCTACGAGCAGTACTTC
>TRBD1|TRBV18|few|TRBJ1-5
CASSPGRTGRNQPQHF
TGTGCCAGCTCACCAGGCAGGACAGGGAGGAATCAGCCCCAGCATTTT
>-|TRBV15|-|TRBJ2-3
CATSRDWGELGDTQYF
TGTGCCACCAGCAGAGATTGGGGCGAACTAGGAGATACGCAGTATTTT
>TRBD2|TRBV7-7|-|TRBJ2-1
CASSFLGGGEQFF
TGTGCTAGCAGCTTTCTGGGCGGGGGGGAGCAGTTCTTC
>-|TRBV2|-|TRBJ2-7
CASRGMDYEQYF
TGTGCCAGCAGAGGAATGGATTACGAGCAGTACTTC
>TRBD1|TRBV5-1|-|TRBJ1-1
CASRTQGAFTEAFF
TGCGCCAGCAGGACACAGGGGGCTTTCACTGAAGCTTTCTTT